The next 8 T cell receptor beta chains were all read from a single sample in a study of T cells in tuberculosis. Produced via immunoSEQ multiplex PCR; TCRdb's table is partial and in-frame only. The table records more than 20,000 clones, roughly 84% of them present only once. Described time point: new active TB diagnosis, blood taken before or within 7 days of starting treatment. This specimen was PBMCs, taken at tuberculosis diagnosis. These TCRs come from an adult with tuberculosis.

The rearrangement links TRBV5-6 to TRBJ2-1; 7 nucleotides align to TRBD2. V shed 1 base and J 4 bases; nucleotides not matched to a gene: 11. The germline V gene has CDR1 SGHDT and CDR2 YYEEEE. CDR3 length: 17 amino acids. CDR3 amino acids: CASSLSSRGSFYNEQFF. The CDR3 nucleotides are TGTGCCAGCAGCTTGTCCTCTCGCGGGAGCTTTTACAATGAGCAGTTCTTC.

This clone was seen only a few times. The rearrangement links TRBV19 to TRBJ2-7; 8 nucleotides agree with TRBD2. This CDR3 is 15 amino acids long. The junction had 8 bases not matched to a gene; V was cut back by 6 bases and J by 1 base. Germline V gives CDR1 LNHDA, CDR2 SQIVND (reference sequence). CDR3 sequence reads: CASSPRAGGSYEQYF. Here the CDR3 DNA reads TGTGCCAGTAGCCCTCGGGCGGGAGGTTCCTACGAGCAGTACTTC.

The chain carries TRBV6-5 and TRBJ2-7; D possibly corresponds to TRBD1 (6 bases). The CDR3 is 15 residues long. CDR1 is MNHEY, CDR2 SVGAGI, per germline. V was trimmed by 5 bases and J by 2 bases, leaving 16 bases between them. The CDR3 nucleotides are TGTGCCAGCAGTACGTCCCGGGACACTGCCTACGAGCAGTACTTC. It codes for CASSTSRDTAYEQYF.

The chain uses TRBV5-6 and TRBJ2-7, with 7 bases that match TRBD1. The V segment lost 4 bases and the J segment 4 bases; nucleotides outside the gene matches: 11. There are 15 residues in the CDR3. From germline, CDR1 is SGHDT and CDR2 YYEEEE. The CDR3 coding sequence is TGTGCCAGCAGCGGGGGACAGAGATCATATTACGAGCAGTACTTC. This encodes CASSGGQRSYYEQYF.

CDR3: CASSLVVGQTTDTQYF. The CDR3 DNA sequence: TGTGCCAGCAGCTTAGTCGTTGGGCAGACCACAGATACGCAGTATTTT. The chain is built from TRBV11-2 and TRBJ2-3; D not certain. V lost 1 base to trimming and J lost 2 bases, with 13 bases between them. Germline V gives CDR1 SGHAT, CDR2 FQNNGV. The CDR3 sequence is 16 residues long.

The chain combines TRBV7-2 with TRBJ2-7; 7 nucleotides agree with TRBD1. The J segment lost 3 bases and the V segment lost 1 base, leaving 6 bases of the junction unmatched. CDR1 is SGHTA, CDR2 FQGNSA, per germline. The CDR3 is 15 residues long. The CDR3 region has the DNA TGTGCCAGCAGCTTAGGGGGCAGGGGGTTCTACGAGCAGTACTTC. Translated, it gives CASSLGGRGFYEQYF.

The chain combines TRBV4-1 with TRBJ1-3; 11 bases agree with TRBD1. The J segment lost 4 bases and the V segment lost 4 bases, leaving 3 bases of the junction unmatched. The germline V gene has CDR1 MGHRA and CDR2 YSYEKL. This CDR3 spans 15 amino acids. In DNA form, the CDR3 reads TGCGCCAGCAGCCCCGGACAGGGGGCCGGAAACACCATATATTTT. Translated: CASSPGQGAGNTIYF.

V and J are TRBV6-6 and TRBJ1-5; unclear D gene. The V gene lost 2 bases and the J gene lost 4 bases, with 9 bases spanning the gap. This CDR3 is built from 14 residues. CDR1 MNHNY and CDR2 SVGAGI come from the germline V gene (reference sequence). CDR3 in amino acids: CASSYDPRNQPQHF. The CDR3 DNA follows: TGTGCCAGCAGTTACGACCCTAGAAATCAGCCCCAGCATTTT.